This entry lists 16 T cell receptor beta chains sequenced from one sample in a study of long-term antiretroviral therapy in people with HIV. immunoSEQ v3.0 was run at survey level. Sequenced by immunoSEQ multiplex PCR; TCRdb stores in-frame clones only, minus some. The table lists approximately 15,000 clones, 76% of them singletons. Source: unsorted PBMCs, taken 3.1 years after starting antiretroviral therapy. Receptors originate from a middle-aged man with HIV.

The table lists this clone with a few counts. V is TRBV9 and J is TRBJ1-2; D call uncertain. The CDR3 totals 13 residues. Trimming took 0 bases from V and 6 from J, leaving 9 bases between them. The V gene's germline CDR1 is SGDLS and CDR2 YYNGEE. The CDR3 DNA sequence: TGTGCCAGCAGCGTAGAAGGACCCGATGGCTACACCTTC. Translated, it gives CASSVEGPDGYTF.

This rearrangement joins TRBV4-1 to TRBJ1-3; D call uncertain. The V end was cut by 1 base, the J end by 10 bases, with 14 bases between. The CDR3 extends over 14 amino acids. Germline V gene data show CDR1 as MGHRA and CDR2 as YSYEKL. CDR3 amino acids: CASSQAKMDWTIYF. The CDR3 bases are TGCGCCAGCAGCCAAGCTAAGATGGATTGGACCATATATTTT.

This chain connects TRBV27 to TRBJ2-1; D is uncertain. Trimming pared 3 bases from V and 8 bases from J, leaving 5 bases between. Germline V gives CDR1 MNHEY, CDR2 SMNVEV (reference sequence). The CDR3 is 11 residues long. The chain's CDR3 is CASSLGYEQFF. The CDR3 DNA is TGTGCCAGCAGTTTGGGATATGAGCAGTTCTTC.

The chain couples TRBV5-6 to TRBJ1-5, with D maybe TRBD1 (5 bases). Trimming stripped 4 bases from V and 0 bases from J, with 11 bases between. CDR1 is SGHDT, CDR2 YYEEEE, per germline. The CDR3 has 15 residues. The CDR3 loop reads CASSPRTRSNQPQHF. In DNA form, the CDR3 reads TGTGCCAGCAGCCCAAGGACACGTAGCAATCAGCCCCAGCATTTT.

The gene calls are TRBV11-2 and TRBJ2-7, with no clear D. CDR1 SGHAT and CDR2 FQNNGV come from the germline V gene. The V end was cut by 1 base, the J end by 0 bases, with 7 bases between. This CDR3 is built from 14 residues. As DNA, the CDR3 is TGTGCCAGCAGCTTAGTCGGAAGCTCCTACGAGCAGTACTTC. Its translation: CASSLVGSSYEQYF.

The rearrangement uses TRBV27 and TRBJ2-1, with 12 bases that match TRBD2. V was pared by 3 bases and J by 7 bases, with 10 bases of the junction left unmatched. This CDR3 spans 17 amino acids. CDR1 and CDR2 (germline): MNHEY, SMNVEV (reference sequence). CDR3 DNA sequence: TGTGCCAGCAGTTTTAGGCCTAGCGGGGGGGCGGGGAATGAGCAGTTCTTC. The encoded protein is CASSFRPSGGAGNEQFF.

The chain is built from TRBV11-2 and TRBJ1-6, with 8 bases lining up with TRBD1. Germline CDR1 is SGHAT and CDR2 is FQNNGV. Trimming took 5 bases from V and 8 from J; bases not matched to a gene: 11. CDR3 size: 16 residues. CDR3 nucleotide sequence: TGTGCCAGCAGCCAGGGGGCGGGACGGAGTGATTCACCCCTCCACTTT. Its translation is CASSQGAGRSDSPLHF.

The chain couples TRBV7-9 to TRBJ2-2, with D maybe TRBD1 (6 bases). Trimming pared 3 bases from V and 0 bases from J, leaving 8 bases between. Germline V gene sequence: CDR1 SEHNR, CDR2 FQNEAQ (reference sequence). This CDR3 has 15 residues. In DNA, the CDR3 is TGTGCCAGCAGCTTCCGGACAGCGAACACCGGGGAGCTGTTTTTT. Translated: CASSFRTANTGELFF.

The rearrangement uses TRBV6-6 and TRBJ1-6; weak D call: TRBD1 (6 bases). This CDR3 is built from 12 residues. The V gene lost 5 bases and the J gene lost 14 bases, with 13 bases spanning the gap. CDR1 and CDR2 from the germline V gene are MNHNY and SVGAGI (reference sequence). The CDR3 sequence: CASSKGGSTLHF. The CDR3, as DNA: TGTGCCAGCAGTAAGGGGGGTTCGACCCTCCACTTT.

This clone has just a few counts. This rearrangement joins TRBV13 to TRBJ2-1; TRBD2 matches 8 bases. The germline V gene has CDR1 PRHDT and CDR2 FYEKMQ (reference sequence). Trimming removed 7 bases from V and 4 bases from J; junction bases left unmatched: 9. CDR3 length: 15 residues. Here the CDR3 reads CASNTAGAWYNEQFF. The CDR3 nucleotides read TGTGCCAGCAACACAGCGGGGGCCTGGTACAATGAGCAGTTCTTC.

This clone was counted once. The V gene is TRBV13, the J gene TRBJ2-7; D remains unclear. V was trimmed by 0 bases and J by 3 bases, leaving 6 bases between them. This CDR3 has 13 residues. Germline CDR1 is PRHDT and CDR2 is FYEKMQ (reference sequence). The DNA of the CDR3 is TGTGCCAGCAGCTTAGGGGGCAACTACGAGCAGTACTTC. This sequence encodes CASSLGGNYEQYF. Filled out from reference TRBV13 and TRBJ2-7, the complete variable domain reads AAGVIQSPRHLIKEKRETATLKCYPIPRHDTVYWYQQGPGQDPQFLISFYEKMQSDKGSIPDRFSAQQFSDYHSELNMSSLELGDSALYFCASSLGGNYEQYFGPGTRLTVT.

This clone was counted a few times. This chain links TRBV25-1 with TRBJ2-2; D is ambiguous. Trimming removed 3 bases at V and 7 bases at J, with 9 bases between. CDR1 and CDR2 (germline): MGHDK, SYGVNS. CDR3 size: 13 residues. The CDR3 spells CASSDSFSGELFF. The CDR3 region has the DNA TGTGCCAGCAGTGACAGTTTTAGCGGGGAGCTGTTTTTT.

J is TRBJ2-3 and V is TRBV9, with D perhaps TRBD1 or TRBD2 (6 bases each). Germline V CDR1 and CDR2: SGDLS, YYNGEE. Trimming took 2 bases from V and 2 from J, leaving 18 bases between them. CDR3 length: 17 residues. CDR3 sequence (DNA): TGTGCCAGCAGCGTCGGAGGAGGTTCGGGGGCCACAGATACGCAGTATTTT. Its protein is CASSVGGGSGATDTQYF.

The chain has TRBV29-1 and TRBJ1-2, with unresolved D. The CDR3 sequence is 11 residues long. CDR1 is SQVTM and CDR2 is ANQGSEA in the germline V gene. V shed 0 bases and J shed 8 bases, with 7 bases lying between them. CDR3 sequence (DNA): TGCAGCGTTGAAGAGAGAGGGGGCTACACCTTC. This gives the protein CSVEERGGYTF.

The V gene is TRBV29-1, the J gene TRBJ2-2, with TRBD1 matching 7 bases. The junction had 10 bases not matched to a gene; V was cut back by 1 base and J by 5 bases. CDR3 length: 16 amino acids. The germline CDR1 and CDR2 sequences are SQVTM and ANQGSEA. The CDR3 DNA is TGCAGCGTTGAAGGGCCGGCAGGGGGTCGAACCGGGGAGCTGTTTTTT. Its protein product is CSVEGPAGGRTGELFF.

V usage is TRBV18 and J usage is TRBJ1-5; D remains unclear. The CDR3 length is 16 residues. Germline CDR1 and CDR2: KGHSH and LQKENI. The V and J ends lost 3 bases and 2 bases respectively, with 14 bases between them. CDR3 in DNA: TGTGCCAGCTCACCTATTGGAGGGCAGGGCAATCAGCCCCAGCATTTT. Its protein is CASSPIGGQGNQPQHF.